This T cell receptor beta chain appears in the sequencing data of a study of long-term antiretroviral therapy in people with HIV. The run of the v3.0 immunoSEQ assay was at survey level. The method was immunoSEQ multiplex PCR; TCRdb's version includes in-frame clones alone and lacks a portion of them. The profile shows more than 25,000 clones, roughly 87% of them singletons. Sequencing used unsorted PBMCs, obtained 2 years after starting antiretroviral therapy. The receptor was derived from a man aged 50-59 years with HIV.

CDR3 sequence (DNA): TGCGCCAGCAGCTTTGGGACAGGGTTCAACGAGCAGTACTTC. Translated, it gives CASSFGTGFNEQYF. The V call is TRBV5-1, the J call TRBJ2-7, with 9 bases that match TRBD1. CDR3 length equals 14 residues. CDR1 and CDR2 (germline): SGHRS, YFSETQ. J lost 5 bases, V lost 2 bases, and 5 bases had no gene match.